What follows describes a single T cell receptor beta chain. What it binds is not known. Only in-frame clones appear in the TCRdb table, and some are missing; sequencing was by immunoSEQ multiplex PCR. The sample has around 750,000 clones, around 67% seen once. This sample is part of a study of shared clonotypes between healthy human individuals. Both subsets, CD45RA+ naive and CD45RA-negative memory, were split from the CD4+ cells. Study-wide points: Naive subsets generally exceeded memory subsets in estimated richness.

CDR1 KGHSH and CDR2 LQKENI come from the germline V gene. The V segment lost 0 bases and the J segment 5 bases; nucleotides outside the gene matches: 7. The CDR3 is made up of 16 amino acids. Specimen: memory CD4+ T cells sorted from blood. Subset in this sample: CD45RA-negative fraction. V and J are TRBV18 and TRBJ2-5, with 9 bases matching TRBD2. This TCR came from a woman aged 30 to 39 in good health. The CDR3, as DNA: TGTGCCAGCTCACCACCCGCTAGCGGGATGTTTGAGACCCAGTACTTC. This gives the protein CASSPPASGMFETQYF.